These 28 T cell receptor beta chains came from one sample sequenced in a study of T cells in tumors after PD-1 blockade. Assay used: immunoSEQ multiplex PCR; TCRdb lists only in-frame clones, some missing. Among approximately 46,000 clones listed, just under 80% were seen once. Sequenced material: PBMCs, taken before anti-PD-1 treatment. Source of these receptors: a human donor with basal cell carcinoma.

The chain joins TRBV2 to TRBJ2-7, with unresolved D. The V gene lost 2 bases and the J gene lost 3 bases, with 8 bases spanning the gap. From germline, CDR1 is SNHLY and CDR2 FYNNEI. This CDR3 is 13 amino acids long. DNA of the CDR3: TGTGCCAGCAGTGAATCGTTCATCTACGAGCAGTACTTC. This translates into CASSESFIYEQYF. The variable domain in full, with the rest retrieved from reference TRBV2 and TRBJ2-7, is EPEVTQTPSHQVTQMGQEVILRCVPISNHLYFYWYRQILGQKVEFLVSFYNNEISEKSEIFDDQFSVERPDGSNFTLKIRSTKLEDSAMYFCASSESFIYEQYFGPGTRLTVT.

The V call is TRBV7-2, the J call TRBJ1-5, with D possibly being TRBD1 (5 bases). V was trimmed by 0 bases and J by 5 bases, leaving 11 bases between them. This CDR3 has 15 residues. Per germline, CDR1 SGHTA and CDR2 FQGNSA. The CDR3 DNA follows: TGTGCCAGCAGCTTAGCGTGGGGGAGAGATCAGCCCCAGCATTTT. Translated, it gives CASSLAWGRDQPQHF.

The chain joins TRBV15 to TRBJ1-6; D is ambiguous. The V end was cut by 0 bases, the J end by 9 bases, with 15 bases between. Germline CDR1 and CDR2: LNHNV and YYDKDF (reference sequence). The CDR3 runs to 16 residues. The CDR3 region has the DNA TGTGCCACCAGCAGAGATCCGGAGGGTCGTGGTTCACCCCTCCACTTT. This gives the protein CATSRDPEGRGSPLHF.

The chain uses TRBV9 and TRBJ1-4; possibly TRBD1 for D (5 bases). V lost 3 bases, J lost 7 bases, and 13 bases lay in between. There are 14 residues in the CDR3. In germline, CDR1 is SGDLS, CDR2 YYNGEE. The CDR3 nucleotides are TGTGCCAGCAGCGGGAGGGGAAAGGGTGAAAAACTGTTTTTT. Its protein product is CASSGRGKGEKLFF.

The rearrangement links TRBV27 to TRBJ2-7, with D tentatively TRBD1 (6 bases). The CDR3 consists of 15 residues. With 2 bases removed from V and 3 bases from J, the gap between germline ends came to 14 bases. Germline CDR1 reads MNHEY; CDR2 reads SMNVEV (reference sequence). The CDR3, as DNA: TGTGCCAGCAGTTTAAGCAGGGGTCCGATCTACGAGCAGTACTTC. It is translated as CASSLSRGPIYEQYF.

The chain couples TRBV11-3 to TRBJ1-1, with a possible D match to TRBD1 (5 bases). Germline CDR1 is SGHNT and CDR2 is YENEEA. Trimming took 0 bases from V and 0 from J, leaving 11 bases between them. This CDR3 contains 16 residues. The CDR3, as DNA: TGTGCCAGCAGCTTAGAGGGGGGGGTTCTGAACACTGAAGCTTTCTTT. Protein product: CASSLEGGVLNTEAFF.

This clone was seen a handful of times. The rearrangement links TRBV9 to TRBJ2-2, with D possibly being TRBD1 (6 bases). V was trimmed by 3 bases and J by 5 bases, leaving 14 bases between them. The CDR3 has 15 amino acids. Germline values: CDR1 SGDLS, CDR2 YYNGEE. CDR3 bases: TGTGCCAGCAGCGAGGGACATATTTCGACCGGGGAGCTGTTTTTT. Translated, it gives CASSEGHISTGELFF.

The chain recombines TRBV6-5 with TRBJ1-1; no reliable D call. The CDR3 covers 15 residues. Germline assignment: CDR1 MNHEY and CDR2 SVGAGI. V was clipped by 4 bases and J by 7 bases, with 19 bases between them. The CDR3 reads CASSFHTLSAHEAFF. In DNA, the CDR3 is TGTGCCAGCAGTTTCCACACATTATCCGCCCATGAAGCTTTCTTT.

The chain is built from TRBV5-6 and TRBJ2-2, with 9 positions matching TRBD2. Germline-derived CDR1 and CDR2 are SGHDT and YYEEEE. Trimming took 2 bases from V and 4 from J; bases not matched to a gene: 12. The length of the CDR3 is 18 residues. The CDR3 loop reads CASSFNSREGRFTGELFF. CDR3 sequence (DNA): TGTGCCAGCAGCTTTAATTCGCGGGAGGGCCGTTTCACCGGGGAGCTGTTTTTT. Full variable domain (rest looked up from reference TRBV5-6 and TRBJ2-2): DAGVTQSPTHLIKTRGQQVTLRCSPKSGHDTVSWYQQALGQGPQFIFQYYEEEERQRGNFPDRFSGHQFPNYSSELNVNALLLGDSALYLCASSFNSREGRFTGELFFGEGSRLTVL.

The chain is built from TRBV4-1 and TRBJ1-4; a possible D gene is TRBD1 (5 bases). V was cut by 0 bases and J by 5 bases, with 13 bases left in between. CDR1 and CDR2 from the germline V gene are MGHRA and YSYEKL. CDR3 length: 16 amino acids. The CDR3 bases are TGCGCCAGCAGCCAAGATGGAAGGGGCCCCAATGAAAAACTGTTTTTT. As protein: CASSQDGRGPNEKLFF.

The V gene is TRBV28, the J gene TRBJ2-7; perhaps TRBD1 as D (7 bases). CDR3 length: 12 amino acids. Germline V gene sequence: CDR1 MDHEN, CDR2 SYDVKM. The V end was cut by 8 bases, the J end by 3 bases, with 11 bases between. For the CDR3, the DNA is TGTGCCAGCGCGGGACAGATCTACGAGCAGTACTTC. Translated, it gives CASAGQIYEQYF.

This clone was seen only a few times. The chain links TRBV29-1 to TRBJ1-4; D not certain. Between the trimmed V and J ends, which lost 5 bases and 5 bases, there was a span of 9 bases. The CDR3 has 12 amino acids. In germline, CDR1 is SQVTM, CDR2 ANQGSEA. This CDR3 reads CSVKRQNEKLFF. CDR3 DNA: TGCAGCGTTAAGCGGCAGAATGAAAAACTGTTTTTT. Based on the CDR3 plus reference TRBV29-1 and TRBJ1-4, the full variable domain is SAVISQKPSRDICQRGTSLTIQCQVDSQVTMMFWYRQQPGQSLTLIATANQGSEATYESGFVIDKFPISRPNLTFSTLTVSNMSPEDSSIYLCSVKRQNEKLFFGSGTQLSVL.

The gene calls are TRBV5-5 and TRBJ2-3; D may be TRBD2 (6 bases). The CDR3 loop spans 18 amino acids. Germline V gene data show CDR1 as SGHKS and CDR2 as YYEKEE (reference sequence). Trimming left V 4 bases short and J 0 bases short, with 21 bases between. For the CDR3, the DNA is TGTGCCAGCAGCCCGGGGCCGGCGGGGAGATATAGCACAGATACGCAGTATTTT. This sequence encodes CASSPGPAGRYSTDTQYF.

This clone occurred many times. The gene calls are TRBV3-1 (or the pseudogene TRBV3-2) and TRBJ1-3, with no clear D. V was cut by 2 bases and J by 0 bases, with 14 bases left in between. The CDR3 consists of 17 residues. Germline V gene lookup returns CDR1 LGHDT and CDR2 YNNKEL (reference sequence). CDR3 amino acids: CASSQPRGGPSGNTIYF. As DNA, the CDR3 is TGTGCCAGCAGCCAACCCCGAGGAGGTCCCTCTGGAAACACCATATATTTT.

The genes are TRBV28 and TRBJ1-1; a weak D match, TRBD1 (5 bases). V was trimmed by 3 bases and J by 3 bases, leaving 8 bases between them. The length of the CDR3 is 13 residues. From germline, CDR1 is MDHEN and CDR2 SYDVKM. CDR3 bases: TGTGCCAGCAGTTTGACACAGGACACTGAAGCTTTCTTT. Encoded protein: CASSLTQDTEAFF.

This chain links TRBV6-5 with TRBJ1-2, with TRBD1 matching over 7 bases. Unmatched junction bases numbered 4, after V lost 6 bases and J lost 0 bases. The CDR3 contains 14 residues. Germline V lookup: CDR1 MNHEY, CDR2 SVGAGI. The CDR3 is CASRRTGSNYGYTF. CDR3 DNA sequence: TGTGCCAGCAGGCGGACAGGTTCTAACTATGGCTACACCTTC.

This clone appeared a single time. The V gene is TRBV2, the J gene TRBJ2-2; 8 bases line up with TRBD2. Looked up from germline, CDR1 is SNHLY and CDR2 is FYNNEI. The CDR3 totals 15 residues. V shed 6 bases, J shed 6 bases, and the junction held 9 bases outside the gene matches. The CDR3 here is CASSPLAGGPGELFF. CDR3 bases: TGTGCCAGCAGCCCCTTGGCGGGAGGCCCCGGGGAGCTGTTTTTT.

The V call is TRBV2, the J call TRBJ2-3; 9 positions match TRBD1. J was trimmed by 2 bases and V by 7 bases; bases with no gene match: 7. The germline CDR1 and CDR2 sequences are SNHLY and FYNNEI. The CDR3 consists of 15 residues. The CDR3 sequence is CASISGTGYTDTQYF. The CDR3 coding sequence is TGTGCCAGCATAAGTGGGACAGGGTACACAGATACGCAGTATTTT.

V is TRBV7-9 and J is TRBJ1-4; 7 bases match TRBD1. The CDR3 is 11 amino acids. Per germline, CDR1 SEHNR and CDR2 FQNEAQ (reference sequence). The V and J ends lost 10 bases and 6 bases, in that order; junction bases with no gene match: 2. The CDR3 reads CAIGQDEKLFF. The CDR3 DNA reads TGTGCCATCGGACAGGATGAAAAACTGTTTTTT.

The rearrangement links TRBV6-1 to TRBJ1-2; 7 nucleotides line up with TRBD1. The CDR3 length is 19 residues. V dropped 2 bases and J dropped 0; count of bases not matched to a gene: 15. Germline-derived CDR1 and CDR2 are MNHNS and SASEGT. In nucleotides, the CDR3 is TGTGCCAGCAGTGAAAGGCCTCGTGGGACAGCAAAGGCTAACTATGGCTACACCTTC. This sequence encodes CASSERPRGTAKANYGYTF.

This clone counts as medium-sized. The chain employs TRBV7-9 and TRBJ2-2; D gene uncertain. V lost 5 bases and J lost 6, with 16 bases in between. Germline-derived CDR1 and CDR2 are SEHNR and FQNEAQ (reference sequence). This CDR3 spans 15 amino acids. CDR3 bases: TGTGCCAGCAGCACCCTTGGGCTCCCATCCGGGGAGCTGTTTTTT. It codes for CASSTLGLPSGELFF.

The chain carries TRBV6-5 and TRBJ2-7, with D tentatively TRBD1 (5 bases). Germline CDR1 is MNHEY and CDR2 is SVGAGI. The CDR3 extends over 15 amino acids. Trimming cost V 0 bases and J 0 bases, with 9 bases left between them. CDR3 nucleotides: TGTGCCAGCAGTTACTCGGACACCGGCTCCTACGAGCAGTACTTC. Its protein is CASSYSDTGSYEQYF.

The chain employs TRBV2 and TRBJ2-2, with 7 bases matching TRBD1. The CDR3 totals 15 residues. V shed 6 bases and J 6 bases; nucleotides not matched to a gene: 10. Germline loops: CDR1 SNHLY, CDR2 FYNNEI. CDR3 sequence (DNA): TGTGCCAGCAGCCCAACACAGGGGATCGCCGGGGAGCTGTTTTTT. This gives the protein CASSPTQGIAGELFF.

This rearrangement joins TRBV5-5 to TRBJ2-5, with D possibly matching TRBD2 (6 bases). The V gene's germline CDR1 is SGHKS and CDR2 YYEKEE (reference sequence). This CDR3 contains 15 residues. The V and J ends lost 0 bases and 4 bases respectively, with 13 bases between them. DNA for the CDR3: TGTGCCAGCAGCTTGGCCGGAGGAGGGGTAGAGACCCAGTACTTC. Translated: CASSLAGGGVETQYF.

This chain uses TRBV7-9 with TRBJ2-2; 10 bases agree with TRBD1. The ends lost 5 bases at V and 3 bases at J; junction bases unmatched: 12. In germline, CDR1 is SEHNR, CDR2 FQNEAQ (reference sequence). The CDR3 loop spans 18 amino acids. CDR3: CASSPLVAGTGDTGELFF. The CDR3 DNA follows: TGTGCCAGCAGCCCCCTAGTCGCCGGGACAGGGGACACCGGGGAGCTGTTTTTT. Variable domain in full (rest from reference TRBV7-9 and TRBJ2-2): DTGVSQNPRHKITKRGQNVTFRCDPISEHNRLYWYRQTLGQGPEFLTYFQNEAQLEKSRLLSDRFSAERPKGSFSTLEIQRTEQGDSAMYLCASSPLVAGTGDTGELFFGEGSRLTVL.

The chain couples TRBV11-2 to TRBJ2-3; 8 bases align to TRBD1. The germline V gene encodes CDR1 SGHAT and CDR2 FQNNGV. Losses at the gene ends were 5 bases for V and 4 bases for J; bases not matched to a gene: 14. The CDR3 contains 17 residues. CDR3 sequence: CASSTNRGSGVPDTQYF. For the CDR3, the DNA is TGTGCCAGCAGCACGAACAGGGGGTCTGGTGTTCCAGATACGCAGTATTTT.

The CDR3 loop reads CASSELQGSSYNSPLHF. CDR3 in DNA: TGTGCCAGCAGTGAATTACAGGGGAGCTCCTATAATTCACCCCTCCACTTT. This rearrangement joins TRBV6-1 to TRBJ1-6; 7 bases align to TRBD1. CDR3 length: 17 amino acids. V shed 2 bases and J 0 bases; nucleotides not matched to a gene: 4. CDR1 is MNHNS and CDR2 is SASEGT in the germline V gene.

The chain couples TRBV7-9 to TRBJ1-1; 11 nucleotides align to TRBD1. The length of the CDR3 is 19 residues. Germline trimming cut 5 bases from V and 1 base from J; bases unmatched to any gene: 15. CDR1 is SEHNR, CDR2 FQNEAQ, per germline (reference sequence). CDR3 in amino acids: CASSRARTGGTAKNTEAFF. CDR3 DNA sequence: TGTGCCAGCAGCCGCGCCCGGACAGGGGGCACGGCGAAGAACACTGAAGCTTTCTTT.